The entry that follows covers one T cell receptor beta chain sequence. Other DNA sequences in this sample translate to the same CDR3. Looked up from germline, CDR1 is MNHEY and CDR2 is SVGAGI. V lost 5 bases to trimming and J lost 3 bases; unmatched junction nucleotides: 6. The CDR3 is 14 amino acids. This entry belongs to a study of blood T cell repertoires in COVID-19. Seattle cases were enrolled at active infection and followed longitudinally. Per the authors' pipeline: How many nucleated cells were present was estimated from reference gene primer amplification. Method: immunoSEQ multiplex PCR; TCRdb's copy keeps in-frame clones and lacks some. V, J and clone size reflect that table, while D and trimming were determined from the DNA. The sample lists 250,000 to 300,000 clones; about 88% were seen once.

The specimen sequenced was peripheral blood. The clonotype was recovered from a woman aged 25 to 39 with COVID-19, enrolled during active disease. The chain employs TRBV6-5 and TRBJ1-2; 7 bases are shared with TRBD1. The CDR3 sequence is CASSRTGGDYGYTF. DNA for the CDR3: TGTGCCAGCAGTCGGACAGGAGGGGACTATGGCTACACCTTC.